A selection of T cell receptor beta chains follows, all from one sample in a study of beta chain features in type 1 diabetes. The repertoire was sequenced with immunoSEQ multiplex PCR; TCRdb's copy has only in-frame clones and lacks some. The sample has more than 250,000 clones, 14% seen once; the top ten hold 0.015% to 0.02%. Sequenced input: naive CD4+ T cells from blood. The receptors derive from a man aged 30 to 45 with type 1 diabetes. The CDR3 runs from the conserved cysteine through the conserved F or W. D genes are given only for firm matches. The listing skips clone size in some rows; elsewhere it reads once, few, many or a size class.

CDR3nt: TGCAGCGTTGTAGCGGGAGGAGGGGATACGCAGTATTTT; CDR3aa: CSVVAGGGDTQYF; j_gene: TRBJ2-3; v_gene: TRBV29-1; abundance: few; d_gene: TRBD2; len: 13
CDR3nt: TGTGCCAGCAGTCCGGGACTAGCGGGAGGGGGAGCCATTCAGTACTTC; CDR3aa: CASSPGLAGGGAIQYF; j_gene: TRBJ2-4; v_gene: TRBV28; abundance: -; d_gene: TRBD2; len: 16
CDR3nt: TGTGCCTGGAACCGGGACAGGGTTCCTGGGGCCAACGTCCTGACTTTC; CDR3aa: CAWNRDRVPGANVLTF; j_gene: TRBJ2-6; v_gene: TRBV30; abundance: -; d_gene: TRBD1; len: 16
CDR3nt: TGTGCCAGCAGTCCCGGGACAGTACTCTACGAGCAGTACTTC; CDR3aa: CASSPGTVLYEQYF; j_gene: TRBJ2-7; v_gene: TRBV28; abundance: -; d_gene: TRBD1; len: 14
CDR3nt: TGTGCCTGGAGAAAACAGGGTTCCCACACTGAAGCTTTCTTT; CDR3aa: CAWRKQGSHTEAFF; j_gene: TRBJ1-1; v_gene: TRBV30; abundance: -; d_gene: -; len: 14
CDR3nt: TGTGCCAGCAGCTTAAGGCGGGAGACGAACGAGCAGTACTTC; CDR3aa: CASSLRRETNEQYF; j_gene: TRBJ2-7; v_gene: TRBV7-2; abundance: -; d_gene: TRBD2; len: 14
CDR3nt: TGTGCCAGCACCCTACAGGGTCCCTACAATGAGCAGTTCTTC; CDR3aa: CASTLQGPYNEQFF; j_gene: TRBJ2-1; v_gene: TRBV28; abundance: -; d_gene: -; len: 14
CDR3nt: TGTGCCAGCAGCTTTGCCGGGGCTGAAGCTTTCTTT; CDR3aa: CASSFAGAEAFF; j_gene: TRBJ1-1; v_gene: TRBV7-9; abundance: -; d_gene: -; len: 12
CDR3nt: TGTGCCAGCACCTCCTCCCGGTACACTGAAGCTTTCTTT; CDR3aa: CASTSSRYTEAFF; j_gene: TRBJ1-1; v_gene: TRBV5-6; abundance: -; d_gene: -; len: 13
CDR3nt: TGTGCCAGCAGCCAAGCGGTGCTAGCCGGTATAGCCGAAGAGACCCAGTACTTC; CDR3aa: CASSQAVLAGIAEETQYF; j_gene: TRBJ2-5; v_gene: TRBV4-2; abundance: -; d_gene: -; len: 18
CDR3nt: TGCTCAGTGGCGGGCCCATACGAGCAGTACTTC; CDR3aa: CSVAGPYEQYF; j_gene: TRBJ2-7; v_gene: TRBV29-1; abundance: few; d_gene: -; len: 11
CDR3nt: TGTGCCAGCAGCCGACAGGGGGCGCGTATCGGGGAGCTGTTTTTT; CDR3aa: CASSRQGARIGELFF; j_gene: TRBJ2-2; v_gene: TRBV28; abundance: -; d_gene: TRBD1; len: 15
CDR3nt: TGTGCCAGCAGTTTAAGTGAGTACAATGAGCAGTTCTTC; CDR3aa: CASSLSEYNEQFF; j_gene: TRBJ2-1; v_gene: TRBV28; abundance: few; d_gene: -; len: 13
CDR3nt: TGTGCCGTGGCGGCCCTCTACAATGAGCAGTTCTTC; CDR3aa: CAVAALYNEQFF; j_gene: TRBJ2-1; v_gene: TRBV28; abundance: -; d_gene: -; len: 12
CDR3nt: TGTGCCAGCAGTGAATGGCGGAATAATCAGCCCCAGCATTTT; CDR3aa: CASSEWRNNQPQHF; j_gene: TRBJ1-5; v_gene: TRBV2; abundance: few; d_gene: -; len: 14
CDR3nt: TGTGCCAGCTCACCTGGGAGTCCAGCGAACACCGGGGAGCTGTTTTTT; CDR3aa: CASSPGSPANTGELFF; j_gene: TRBJ2-2; v_gene: TRBV18; abundance: once; d_gene: -; len: 16
CDR3nt: TGTGCCAGCAGCTTAGCGGAGACAGGCCCTTGGGAAAAACTGTTTTTT; CDR3aa: CASSLAETGPWEKLFF; j_gene: TRBJ1-4; v_gene: TRBV7-9; abundance: few; d_gene: -; len: 16
CDR3nt: TGTGCCAGCAGCTTAGATAGAGATGAAGCTTTCTTT; CDR3aa: CASSLDRDEAFF; j_gene: TRBJ1-1; v_gene: TRBV11-2; abundance: -; d_gene: -; len: 12
CDR3nt: TGTGCCAGTACCCCGGGGAGGGGGGACAATGAGCAGTTCTTC; CDR3aa: CASTPGRGDNEQFF; j_gene: TRBJ2-1; v_gene: TRBV19; abundance: -; d_gene: -; len: 14
CDR3nt: TGTGCCAGTAGTTATAGCAATCAGCCCCAGCATTTT; CDR3aa: CASSYSNQPQHF; j_gene: TRBJ1-5; v_gene: TRBV19; abundance: -; d_gene: -; len: 12
CDR3nt: TGTGCCAGCAGTCAAAGTACCAGGGGGGAGGAGACCCAGTACTTC; CDR3aa: CASSQSTRGEETQYF; j_gene: TRBJ2-5; v_gene: TRBV2; abundance: few; d_gene: -; len: 15
CDR3nt: TGTGCCAGCAGTGGGGAGCGGGAGGGCCGAGGGGGCAATGAGCAGTTCTTC; CDR3aa: CASSGEREGRGGNEQFF; j_gene: TRBJ2-1; v_gene: TRBV2; abundance: -; d_gene: TRBD2; len: 17
CDR3nt: TGCGCCAGCAGCTTACGTACAGGGAACACTGAAGCTTTCTTT; CDR3aa: CASSLRTGNTEAFF; j_gene: TRBJ1-1; v_gene: TRBV5-1; abundance: -; d_gene: -; len: 14
CDR3nt: TGTGCCAGCAGCCTCCGTACAGACTCCTACGAGCAGTACTTC; CDR3aa: CASSLRTDSYEQYF; j_gene: TRBJ2-7; v_gene: TRBV7-2; abundance: few; d_gene: -; len: 14
CDR3nt: TGTGCCAGCAGTTTATCTAGGATCGGGTCCGGCTACACCTTC; CDR3aa: CASSLSRIGSGYTF; j_gene: TRBJ1-2; v_gene: TRBV28; abundance: -; d_gene: -; len: 14
CDR3nt: TGTGCCAGCTCACCAGGAGGGACGCAGAACACTGAAGCTTTCTTT; CDR3aa: CASSPGGTQNTEAFF; j_gene: TRBJ1-1; v_gene: TRBV18; abundance: -; d_gene: -; len: 15
CDR3nt: TGCAGCGTTGAACAGGGGGCCTCAGATACGCAGTATTTT; CDR3aa: CSVEQGASDTQYF; j_gene: TRBJ2-3; v_gene: TRBV29-1; abundance: few; d_gene: TRBD1; len: 13
CDR3nt: TGTGCCTGGAGTTTAAGACAGGTTGAAGCTTTCTTT; CDR3aa: CAWSLRQVEAFF; j_gene: TRBJ1-1; v_gene: TRBV30; abundance: few; d_gene: -; len: 12
CDR3nt: TGTGCCAGCAGCCCGATAGATGGCTACACCTTC; CDR3aa: CASSPIDGYTF; j_gene: TRBJ1-2; v_gene: TRBV7-9; abundance: -; d_gene: -; len: 11
CDR3nt: TGTGCCAGCAGCCGAAGACAGTCTGGGGCCAACGTCCTGACTTTC; CDR3aa: CASSRRQSGANVLTF; j_gene: TRBJ2-6; v_gene: TRBV28; abundance: few; d_gene: -; len: 15
CDR3nt: TGTGCCAGTAGGCAAGGGGGAAGCTCCTACAATGAGCAGTTCTTC; CDR3aa: CASRQGGSSYNEQFF; j_gene: TRBJ2-1; v_gene: TRBV19; abundance: -; d_gene: -; len: 15
CDR3nt: TGTGCCAGCAGTGAAGAGGTGTTGGGGCAATTCTTC; CDR3aa: CASSEEVLGQFF; j_gene: TRBJ2-1; v_gene: TRBV2; abundance: -; d_gene: -; len: 12
CDR3nt: TGTGCCAGCAGCCCAACGCGGGCAACGCGCACAGATACGCAGTATTTT; CDR3aa: CASSPTRATRTDTQYF; j_gene: TRBJ2-3; v_gene: TRBV7-2; abundance: few; d_gene: -; len: 16
CDR3nt: TGCGCCAGCAGCCAAGACCCTAGCGGAAGCACAGATACGCAGTATTTT; CDR3aa: CASSQDPSGSTDTQYF; j_gene: TRBJ2-3; v_gene: TRBV4-3; abundance: few; d_gene: TRBD2; len: 16
CDR3nt: TGCAGCGTCACCTCCGGGACAGGGGCGGGCTATGGCTACACCTTC; CDR3aa: CSVTSGTGAGYGYTF; j_gene: TRBJ1-2; v_gene: TRBV29-1; abundance: -; d_gene: TRBD1; len: 15
CDR3nt: TGTGCCAGCAGTTTAGGGGGCAGGCTGTACAATGAGCAGTTCTTC; CDR3aa: CASSLGGRLYNEQFF; j_gene: TRBJ2-1; v_gene: TRBV28; abundance: few; d_gene: -; len: 15
CDR3nt: TGCAGTGCTGCAGCAGGATACGAGCAGTACTTC; CDR3aa: CSAAAGYEQYF; j_gene: TRBJ2-7; v_gene: TRBV20-1; abundance: -; d_gene: -; len: 11
CDR3nt: TGTGCCATCAGTGGGAGGGAAACAGAGCAGTTCTTC; CDR3aa: CAISGRETEQFF; j_gene: TRBJ2-1; v_gene: TRBV10-3; abundance: few; d_gene: -; len: 12
CDR3nt: TGTGCCAGCAGTTCCTCGACTAGCGGGAGGAACTACGAGCAGTACTTC; CDR3aa: CASSSSTSGRNYEQYF; j_gene: TRBJ2-7; v_gene: TRBV27; abundance: few; d_gene: TRBD2; len: 16
CDR3nt: TGTGCCAGCAGCCCACCGGGACAGGGAGGGACCGGGGAGCTGTTTTTT; CDR3aa: CASSPPGQGGTGELFF; j_gene: TRBJ2-2; v_gene: TRBV28; abundance: -; d_gene: TRBD1; len: 16
CDR3nt: TGTGCCAGCAGCTCCTACTACGAGCAGTACTTC; CDR3aa: CASSSYYEQYF; j_gene: TRBJ2-7; v_gene: TRBV7-2; abundance: few; d_gene: -; len: 11
CDR3nt: TGTGCCAGCAGCTTCAGGCGGGGAAGCTCCTACAATGAGCAGTTCTTC; CDR3aa: CASSFRRGSSYNEQFF; j_gene: TRBJ2-1; v_gene: TRBV7-2; abundance: -; d_gene: -; len: 16
CDR3nt: TGTGCCAGCAGTGCCCAGGGGACAGGAAAAGAGACCCAGTACTTC; CDR3aa: CASSAQGTGKETQYF; j_gene: TRBJ2-5; v_gene: TRBV2; abundance: few; d_gene: TRBD1; len: 15
CDR3nt: TGTGCCAGCTCACCCCGGGCTAGCGGGAGTGTAAATGAGCAGTTCTTC; CDR3aa: CASSPRASGSVNEQFF; j_gene: TRBJ2-1; v_gene: TRBV18; abundance: -; d_gene: TRBD2; len: 16
CDR3nt: TGCGCCAGTTCTTCAGAAGTGAGGGATACGCAGTATTTT; CDR3aa: CASSSEVRDTQYF; j_gene: TRBJ2-3; v_gene: TRBV5-1; abundance: -; d_gene: -; len: 13